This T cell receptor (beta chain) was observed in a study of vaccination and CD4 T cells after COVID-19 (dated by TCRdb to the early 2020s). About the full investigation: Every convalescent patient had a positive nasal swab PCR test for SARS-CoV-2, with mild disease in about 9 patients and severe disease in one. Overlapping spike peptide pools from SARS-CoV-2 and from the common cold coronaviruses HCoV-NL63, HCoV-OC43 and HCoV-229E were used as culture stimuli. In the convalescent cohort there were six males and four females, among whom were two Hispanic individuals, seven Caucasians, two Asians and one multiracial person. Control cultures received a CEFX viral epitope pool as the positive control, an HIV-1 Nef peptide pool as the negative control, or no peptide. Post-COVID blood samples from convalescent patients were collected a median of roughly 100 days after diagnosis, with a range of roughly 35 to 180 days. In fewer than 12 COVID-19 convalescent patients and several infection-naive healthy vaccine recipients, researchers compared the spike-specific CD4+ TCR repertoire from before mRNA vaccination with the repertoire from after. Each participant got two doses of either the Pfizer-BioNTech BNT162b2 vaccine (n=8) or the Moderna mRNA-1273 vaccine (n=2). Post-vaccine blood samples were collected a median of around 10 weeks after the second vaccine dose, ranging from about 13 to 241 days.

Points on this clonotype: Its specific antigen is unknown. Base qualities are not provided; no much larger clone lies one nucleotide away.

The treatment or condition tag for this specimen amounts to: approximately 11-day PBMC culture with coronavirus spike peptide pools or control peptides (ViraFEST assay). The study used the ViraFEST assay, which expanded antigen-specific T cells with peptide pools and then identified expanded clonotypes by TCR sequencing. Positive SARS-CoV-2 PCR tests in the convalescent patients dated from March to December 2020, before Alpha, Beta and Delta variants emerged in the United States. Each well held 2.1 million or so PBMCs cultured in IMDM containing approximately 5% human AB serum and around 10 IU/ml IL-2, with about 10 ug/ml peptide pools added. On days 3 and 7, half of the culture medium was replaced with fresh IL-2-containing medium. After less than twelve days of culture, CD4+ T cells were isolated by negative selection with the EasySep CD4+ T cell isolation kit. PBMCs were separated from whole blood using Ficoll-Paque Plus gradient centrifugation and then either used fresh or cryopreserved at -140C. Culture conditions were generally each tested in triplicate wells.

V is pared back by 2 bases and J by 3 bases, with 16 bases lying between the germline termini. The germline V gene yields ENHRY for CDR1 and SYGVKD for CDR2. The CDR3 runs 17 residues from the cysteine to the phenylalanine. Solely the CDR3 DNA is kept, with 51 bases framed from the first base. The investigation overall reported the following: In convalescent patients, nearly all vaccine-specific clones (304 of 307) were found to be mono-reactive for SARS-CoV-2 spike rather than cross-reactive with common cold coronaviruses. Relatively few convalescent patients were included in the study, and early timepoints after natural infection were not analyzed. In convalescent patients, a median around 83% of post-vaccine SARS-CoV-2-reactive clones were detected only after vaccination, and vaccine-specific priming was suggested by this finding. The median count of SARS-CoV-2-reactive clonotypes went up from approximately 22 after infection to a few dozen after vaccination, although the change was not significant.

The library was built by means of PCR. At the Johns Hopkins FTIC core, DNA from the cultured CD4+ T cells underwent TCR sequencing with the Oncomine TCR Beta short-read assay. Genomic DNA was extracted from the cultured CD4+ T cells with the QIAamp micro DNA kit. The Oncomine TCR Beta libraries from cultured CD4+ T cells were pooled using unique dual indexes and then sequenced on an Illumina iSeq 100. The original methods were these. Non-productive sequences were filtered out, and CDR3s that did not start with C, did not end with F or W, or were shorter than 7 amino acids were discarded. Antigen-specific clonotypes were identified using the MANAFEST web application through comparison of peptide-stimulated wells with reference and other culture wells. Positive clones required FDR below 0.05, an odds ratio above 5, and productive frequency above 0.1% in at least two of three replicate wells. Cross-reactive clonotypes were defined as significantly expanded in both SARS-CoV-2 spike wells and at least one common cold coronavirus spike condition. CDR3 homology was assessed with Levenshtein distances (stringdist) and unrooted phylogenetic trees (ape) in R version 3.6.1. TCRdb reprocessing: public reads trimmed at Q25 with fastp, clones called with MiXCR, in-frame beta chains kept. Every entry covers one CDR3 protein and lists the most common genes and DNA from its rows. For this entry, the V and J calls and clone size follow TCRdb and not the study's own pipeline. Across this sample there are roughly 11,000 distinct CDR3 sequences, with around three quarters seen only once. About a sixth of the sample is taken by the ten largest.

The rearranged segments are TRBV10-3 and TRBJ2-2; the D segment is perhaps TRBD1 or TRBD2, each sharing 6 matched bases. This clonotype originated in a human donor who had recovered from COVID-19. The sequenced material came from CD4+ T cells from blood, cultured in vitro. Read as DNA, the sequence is TGTGCCATCAGTGAGGAGGGGGGCGGTGTGCACACCGGGGAGCTGTTTTTT. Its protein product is CAISEEGGGVHTGELFF.